This T cell receptor beta chain is drawn from a study of cytomegalovirus exposure and HLA in healthy donors. Regarding the study as a whole: An ancestry cluster, one associated with Asian ancestry, reportedly showed fewer N-insertions than the 666-donor mean in a later analysis. Per published accounts, TCR beta sequences correctly predicted the HLA-A and HLA-B alleles of most subjects.

A remark on this clone: Its antigen is currently unknown.

Primers for the PCR totalled 60 Vbeta and 13 Jbeta. Some clones are missing from TCRdb's copy, which holds only in-frame ones; the method was immunoSEQ multiplex PCR. The table lists 150,000 to 200,000 clones, more than 60% of them singletons. Sequenced material: PBMCs. The origin of this receptor is a female donor in good health and CMV-seronegative.

CDR3 region: CASSLGGGNTEAFF. The CDR3 DNA sequence: TGTGCCAGCAGCCTAGGAGGGGGGAACACTGAAGCTTTCTTT. This rearrangement joins TRBV11-2 to TRBJ1-1; D is perhaps TRBD1 (6 bases). Germline CDR1 is SGHAT and CDR2 is FQNNGV. This CDR3 comprises 14 residues. V was shortened by 5 bases and J by 1 base, with 11 bases between the two germline ends.